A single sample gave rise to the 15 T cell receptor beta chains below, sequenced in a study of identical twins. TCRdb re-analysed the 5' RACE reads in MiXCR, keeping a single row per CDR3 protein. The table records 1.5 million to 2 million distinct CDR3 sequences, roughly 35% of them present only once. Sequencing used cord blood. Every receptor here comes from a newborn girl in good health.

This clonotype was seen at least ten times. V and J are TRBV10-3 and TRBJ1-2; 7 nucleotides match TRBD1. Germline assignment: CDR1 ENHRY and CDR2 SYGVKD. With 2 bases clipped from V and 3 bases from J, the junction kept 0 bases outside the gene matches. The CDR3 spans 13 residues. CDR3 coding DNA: TGTGCCATCAGTGAGGACAGGGACTATGGCTACACCTTC. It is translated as CAISEDRDYGYTF.

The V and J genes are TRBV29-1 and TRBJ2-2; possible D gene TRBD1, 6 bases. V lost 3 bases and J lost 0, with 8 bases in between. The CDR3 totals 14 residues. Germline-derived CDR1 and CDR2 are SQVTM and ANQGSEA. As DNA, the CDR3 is TGCAGCGTTGATCAGGGGTCGAACACCGGGGAGCTGTTTTTT. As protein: CSVDQGSNTGELFF.

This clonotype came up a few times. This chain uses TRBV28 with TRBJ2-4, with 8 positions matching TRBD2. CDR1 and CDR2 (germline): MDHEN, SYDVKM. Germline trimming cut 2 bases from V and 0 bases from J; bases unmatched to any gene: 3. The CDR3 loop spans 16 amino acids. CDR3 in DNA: TGTGCCAGCAGTTTACGGGGGGGCGGAGCCAAAAACATTCAGTACTTC. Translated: CASSLRGGGAKNIQYF.

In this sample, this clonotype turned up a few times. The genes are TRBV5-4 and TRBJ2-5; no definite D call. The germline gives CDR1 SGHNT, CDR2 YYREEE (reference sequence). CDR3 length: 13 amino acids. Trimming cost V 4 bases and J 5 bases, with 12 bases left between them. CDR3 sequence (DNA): TGTGCCAGCAGCATAGACCCAGTGGAGACCCAGTACTTC. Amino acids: CASSIDPVETQYF.

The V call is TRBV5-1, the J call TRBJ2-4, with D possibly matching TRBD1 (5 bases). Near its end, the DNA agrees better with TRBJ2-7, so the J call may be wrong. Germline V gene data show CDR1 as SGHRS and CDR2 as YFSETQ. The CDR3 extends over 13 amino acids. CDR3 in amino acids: CASADWLRDEQYF. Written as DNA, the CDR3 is TGCGCCAGCGCGGATTGGCTCAGGGACGAGCAGTACTTC.

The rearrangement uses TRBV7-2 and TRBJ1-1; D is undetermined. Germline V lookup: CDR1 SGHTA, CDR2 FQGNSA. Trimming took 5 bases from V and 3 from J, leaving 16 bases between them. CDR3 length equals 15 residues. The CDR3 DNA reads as TGTGCCAGCAGCCCCGGTTTGGGCTTCTACACTGAAGCTTTCTTT. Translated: CASSPGLGFYTEAFF. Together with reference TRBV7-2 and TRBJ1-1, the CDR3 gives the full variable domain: GAGVSQSPSNKVTEKGKDVELRCDPISGHTALYWYRQSLGQGLEFLIYFQGNSAPDKSGLPSDRFSAERTGGSVSTLTIQRTQQEDSAVYLCASSPGLGFYTEAFFGQGTRLTVV.

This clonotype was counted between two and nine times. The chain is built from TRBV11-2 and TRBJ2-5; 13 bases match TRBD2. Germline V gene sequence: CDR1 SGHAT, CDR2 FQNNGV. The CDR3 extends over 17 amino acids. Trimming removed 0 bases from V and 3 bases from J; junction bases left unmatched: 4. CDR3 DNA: TGTGCCAGCAGCTTAGACTCGGGACTAGCGGGGAAAGAGACCCAGTACTTC. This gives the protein CASSLDSGLAGKETQYF. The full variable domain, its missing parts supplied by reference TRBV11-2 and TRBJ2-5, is EAGVAQSPRYKIIEKRQSVAFWCNPISGHATLYWYQQILGQGPKLLIQFQNNGVVDDSQLPKDRFSAERLKGVDSTLKIQPAKLEDSAVYLCASSLDSGLAGKETQYFGPGTRLLVL.

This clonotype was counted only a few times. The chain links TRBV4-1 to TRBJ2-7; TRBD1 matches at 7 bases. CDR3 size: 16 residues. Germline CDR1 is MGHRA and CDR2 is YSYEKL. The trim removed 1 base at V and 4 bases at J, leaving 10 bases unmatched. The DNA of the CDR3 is TGCGCCAGCAGCCAAGGTTTGACAGGGCCACGATACGAGCAGTACTTC. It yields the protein CASSQGLTGPRYEQYF.

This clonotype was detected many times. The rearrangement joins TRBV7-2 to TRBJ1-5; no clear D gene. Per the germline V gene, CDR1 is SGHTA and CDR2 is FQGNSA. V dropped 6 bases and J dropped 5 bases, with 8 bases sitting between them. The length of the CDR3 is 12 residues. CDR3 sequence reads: CASSLLDQPQHF. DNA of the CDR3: TGTGCCAGCAGTTTACTGGATCAGCCCCAGCATTTT. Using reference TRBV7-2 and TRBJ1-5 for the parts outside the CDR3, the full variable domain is GAGVSQSPSNKVTEKGKDVELRCDPISGHTALYWYRQSLGQGLEFLIYFQGNSAPDKSGLPSDRFSAERTGGSVSTLTIQRTQQEDSAVYLCASSLLDQPQHFGDGTRLSIL.

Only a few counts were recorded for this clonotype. CDR3 nucleotide sequence: TGTGCCAGCAGCTTAGATGGAGCGGGGTACACAGATACGCAGTATTTT. Residues: CASSLDGAGYTDTQYF. V gene TRBV11-2 combines with J gene TRBJ2-3; 7 nucleotides agree with TRBD2. V was clipped by 0 bases and J by 2 bases; unmatched bases: 5. Germline-derived CDR1 and CDR2 are SGHAT and FQNNGV. CDR3 size: 16 residues. The full variable domain, rest sourced from reference TRBV11-2 and TRBJ2-3, is EAGVAQSPRYKIIEKRQSVAFWCNPISGHATLYWYQQILGQGPKLLIQFQNNGVVDDSQLPKDRFSAERLKGVDSTLKIQPAKLEDSAVYLCASSLDGAGYTDTQYFGPGTRLTVL.

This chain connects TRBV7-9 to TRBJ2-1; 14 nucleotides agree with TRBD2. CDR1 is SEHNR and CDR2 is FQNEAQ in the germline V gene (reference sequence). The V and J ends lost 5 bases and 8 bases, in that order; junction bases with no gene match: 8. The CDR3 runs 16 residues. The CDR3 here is CASSLGLAGGKDEQFF. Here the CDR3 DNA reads TGTGCCAGCAGCCTTGGACTAGCGGGAGGTAAGGATGAGCAGTTCTTC. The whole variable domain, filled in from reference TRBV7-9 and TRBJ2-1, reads DTGVSQNPRHKITKRGQNVTFRCDPISEHNRLYWYRQTLGQGPEFLTYFQNEAQLEKSRLLSDRFSAERPKGSFSTLEIQRTEQGDSAMYLCASSLGLAGGKDEQFFGPGTRLTVL.

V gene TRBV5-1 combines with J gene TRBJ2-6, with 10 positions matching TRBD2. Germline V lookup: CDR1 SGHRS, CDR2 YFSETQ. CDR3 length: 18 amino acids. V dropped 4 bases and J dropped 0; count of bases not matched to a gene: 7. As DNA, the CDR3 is TGCGCCAGCAGCACGCTACTAGCGGGAAACTCTGGGGCCAACGTCCTGACTTTC. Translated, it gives CASSTLLAGNSGANVLTF.

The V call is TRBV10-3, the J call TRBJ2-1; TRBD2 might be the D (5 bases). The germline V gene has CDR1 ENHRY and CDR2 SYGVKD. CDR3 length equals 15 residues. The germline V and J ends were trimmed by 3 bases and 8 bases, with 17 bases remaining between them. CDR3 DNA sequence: TGTGCCATCAGTGATCCCCCTAAGGCGAGGGATGAGCAGTTCTTC. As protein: CAISDPPKARDEQFF.

Written as DNA, the CDR3 is TGTGCCAGCAGCCCTCAGGAGGGCTGGAATGAGCAGTACTTC. This codes for CASSPQEGWNEQYF. V usage is TRBV12-3 or TRBV12-4 and J usage is TRBJ2-5, with D tentatively TRBD2 (6 bases). This CDR3 has 14 residues. The V end was cut by 6 bases, the J end by 11 bases, with 22 bases between.

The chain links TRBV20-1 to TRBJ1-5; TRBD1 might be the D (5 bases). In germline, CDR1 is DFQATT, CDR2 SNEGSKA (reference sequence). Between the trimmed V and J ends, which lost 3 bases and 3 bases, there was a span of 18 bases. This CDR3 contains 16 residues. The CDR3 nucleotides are TGCAGTGCTAGTGCCCCCAGACGGGACTCCAATCAGCCCCAGCATTTT. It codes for CSASAPRRDSNQPQHF.